This TCR beta chain was profiled in a study of blood T cell repertoires in COVID-19. Study-wide context: The origin of the acute and convalescent COVID-19 samples was the United States, Italy and Spain.

The germline gives CDR1 ENHRY, CDR2 SYGVKD. The CDR3 has 18 amino acids. The junction had 7 bases not matched to a gene; V was cut back by 1 base and J by 0 bases. Seattle-derived patients entered the study during active infection and were followed longitudinally. The authors' processing: Nucleated cell counts were estimated from reference gene primer amplification. The data were produced by immunoSEQ multiplex PCR, yet TCRdb's version contains in-frame clones alone and is incomplete. V and J calls plus clone size are reproduced from that table; the DNA served to infer D and trimming. The sample comprises 120,000 to 150,000 clones, 80% to 90% of which are singletons, and around 8% rests with the top ten.

Sequenced: peripheral blood. The receptor was derived from a woman aged 55-69 years with COVID-19, enrolled during active disease. This rearrangement joins TRBV10-3 to TRBJ2-1; TRBD2 matches 9 bases. The CDR3 DNA reads as TGTGCCATCAGTGAGTTAACTAGCGGGCGGAGCTCCTACAATGAGCAGTTCTTC. Translating gives CAISELTSGRSSYNEQFF.